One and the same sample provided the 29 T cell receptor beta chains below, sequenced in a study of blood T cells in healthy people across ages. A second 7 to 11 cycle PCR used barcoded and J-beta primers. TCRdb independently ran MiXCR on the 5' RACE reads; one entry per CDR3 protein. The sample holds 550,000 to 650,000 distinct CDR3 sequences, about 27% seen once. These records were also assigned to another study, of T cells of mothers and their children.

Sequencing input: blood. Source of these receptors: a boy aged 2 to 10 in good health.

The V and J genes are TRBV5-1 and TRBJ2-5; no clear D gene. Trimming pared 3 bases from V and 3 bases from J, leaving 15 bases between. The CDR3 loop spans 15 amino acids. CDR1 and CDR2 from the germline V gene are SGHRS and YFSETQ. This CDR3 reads CASSSQTGNEETQYF. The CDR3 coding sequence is TGCGCCAGCAGCTCGCAAACTGGGAATGAAGAGACCCAGTACTTC. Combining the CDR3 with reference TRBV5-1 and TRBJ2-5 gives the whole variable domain KAGVTQTPRYLIKTRGQQVTLSCSPISGHRSVSWYQQTPGQGLQFLFEYFSETQRNKGNFPGRFSGRQFSNSRSEMNVSTLELGDSALYLCASSSQTGNEETQYFGPGTRLLVL.

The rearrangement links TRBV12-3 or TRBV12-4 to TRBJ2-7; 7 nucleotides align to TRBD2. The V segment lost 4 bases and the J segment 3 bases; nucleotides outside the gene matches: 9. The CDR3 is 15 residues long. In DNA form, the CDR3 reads TGTGCCAGCAGTTACATAGCGGGCCCACTCTACGAGCAGTACTTC. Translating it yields CASSYIAGPLYEQYF.

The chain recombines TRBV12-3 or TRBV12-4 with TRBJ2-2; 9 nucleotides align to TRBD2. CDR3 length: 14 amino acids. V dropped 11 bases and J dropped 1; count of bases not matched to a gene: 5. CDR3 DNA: TGTGCCGCGCGGGGGGGCGAGAACACCGGGGAGCTGTTTTTT. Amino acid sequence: CAARGGENTGELFF.

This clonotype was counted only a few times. Here the CDR3 reads CASSLGPYREPKNIQYF. CDR3 nucleotide sequence: TGTGCCAGCAGCTTAGGACCCTACAGGGAGCCCAAAAACATTCAGTACTTC. The chain carries TRBV11-2 and TRBJ2-4; the D gene is possibly TRBD1 (6 bases). This CDR3 has 17 amino acids. The germline CDR1 and CDR2 sequences are SGHAT and FQNNGV. V lost 1 base and J 2 bases, leaving 15 bases between the germline ends.

The CDR3, as DNA: TGTGCCAGCAGCCGTACTACCGGGGACAGTCAAAACACCGGGGAGCTGTTTTTT. Amino acid sequence: CASSRTTGDSQNTGELFF. This sequence joins TRBV7-9 and TRBJ2-2; TRBD1 matches 7 bases. Germline V gene lookup returns CDR1 SEHNR and CDR2 FQNEAQ (reference sequence). V was clipped by 5 bases and J by 2 bases; unmatched bases: 14. The CDR3 runs 18 residues.

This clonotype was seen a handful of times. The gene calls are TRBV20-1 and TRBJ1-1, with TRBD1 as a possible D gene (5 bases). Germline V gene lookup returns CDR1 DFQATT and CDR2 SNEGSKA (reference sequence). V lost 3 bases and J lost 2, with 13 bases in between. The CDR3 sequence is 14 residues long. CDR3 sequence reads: CSASLNTGNTEAFF. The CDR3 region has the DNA TGCAGTGCTAGCCTGAATACAGGAAACACTGAAGCTTTCTTT.

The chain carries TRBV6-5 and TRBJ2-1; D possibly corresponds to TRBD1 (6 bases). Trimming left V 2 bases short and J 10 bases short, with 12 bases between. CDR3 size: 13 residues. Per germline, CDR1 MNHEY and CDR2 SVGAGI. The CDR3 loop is CASSYPPTGEQFF. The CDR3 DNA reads TGTGCCAGCAGTTACCCACCGACAGGCGAGCAGTTCTTC.

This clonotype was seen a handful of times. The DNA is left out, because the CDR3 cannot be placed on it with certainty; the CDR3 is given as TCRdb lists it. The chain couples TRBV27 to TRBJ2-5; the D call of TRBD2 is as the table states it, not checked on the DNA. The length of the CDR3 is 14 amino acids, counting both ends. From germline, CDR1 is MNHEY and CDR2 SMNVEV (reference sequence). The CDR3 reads CASSTSGARYEQYF.

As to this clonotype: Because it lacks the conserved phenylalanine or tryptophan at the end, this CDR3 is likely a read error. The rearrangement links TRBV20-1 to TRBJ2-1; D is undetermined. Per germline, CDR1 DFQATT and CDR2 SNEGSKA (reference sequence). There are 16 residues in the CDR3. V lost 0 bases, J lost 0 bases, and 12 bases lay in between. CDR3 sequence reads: CSARDSVVSSYNEQFS. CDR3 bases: TGCAGTGCTAGAGATTCAGTGGTCAGCTCCTACAATGAGCAGTTCTCC.

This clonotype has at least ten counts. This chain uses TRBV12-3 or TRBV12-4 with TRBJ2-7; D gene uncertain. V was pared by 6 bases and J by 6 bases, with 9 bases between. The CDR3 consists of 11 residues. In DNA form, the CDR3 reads TGTGCCAGCAGCTTCTCTCGCGAGCAGTACTTC. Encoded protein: CASSFSREQYF.

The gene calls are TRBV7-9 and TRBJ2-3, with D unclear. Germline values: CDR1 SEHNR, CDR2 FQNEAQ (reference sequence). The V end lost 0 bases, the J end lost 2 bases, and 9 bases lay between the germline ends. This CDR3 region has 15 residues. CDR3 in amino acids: CASSLAVGDTDTQYF. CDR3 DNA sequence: TGTGCCAGCAGCTTAGCGGTCGGCGACACAGATACGCAGTATTTT.

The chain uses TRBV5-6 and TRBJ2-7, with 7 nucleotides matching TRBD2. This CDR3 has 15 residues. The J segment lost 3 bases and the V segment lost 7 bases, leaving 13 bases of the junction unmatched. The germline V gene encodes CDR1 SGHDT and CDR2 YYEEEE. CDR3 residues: CASASGGLGSYEQYF. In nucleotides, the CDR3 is TGTGCCAGCGCGTCCGGAGGACTAGGGAGCTACGAGCAGTACTTC.

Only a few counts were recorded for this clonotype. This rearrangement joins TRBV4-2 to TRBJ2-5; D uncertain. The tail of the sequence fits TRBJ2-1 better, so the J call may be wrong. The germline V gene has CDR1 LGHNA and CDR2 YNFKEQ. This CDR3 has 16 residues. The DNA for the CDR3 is TGTGCCAGCAGCCAAGACTGGTCGGCCAACTACAATGAGCAGTTCTTC. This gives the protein CASSQDWSANYNEQFF.

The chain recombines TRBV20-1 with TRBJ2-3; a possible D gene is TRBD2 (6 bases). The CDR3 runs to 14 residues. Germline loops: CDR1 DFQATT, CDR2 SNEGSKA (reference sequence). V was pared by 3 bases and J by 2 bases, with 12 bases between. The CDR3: CSASRLANTDTQYF. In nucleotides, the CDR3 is TGCAGTGCTAGTAGGCTAGCGAACACAGATACGCAGTATTTT.

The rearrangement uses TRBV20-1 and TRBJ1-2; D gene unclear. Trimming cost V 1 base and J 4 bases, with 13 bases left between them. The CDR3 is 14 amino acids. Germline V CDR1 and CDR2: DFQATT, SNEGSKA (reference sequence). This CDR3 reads CSARGWAEGYGYTF. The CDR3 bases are TGCAGTGCTAGAGGTTGGGCGGAGGGCTATGGCTACACCTTC.

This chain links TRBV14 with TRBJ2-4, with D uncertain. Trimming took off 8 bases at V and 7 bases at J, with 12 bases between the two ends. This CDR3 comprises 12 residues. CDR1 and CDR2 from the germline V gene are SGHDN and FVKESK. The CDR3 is CASAPGGNIQYF. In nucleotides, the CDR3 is TGTGCCAGCGCCCCGGGTGGGAACATTCAGTACTTC.

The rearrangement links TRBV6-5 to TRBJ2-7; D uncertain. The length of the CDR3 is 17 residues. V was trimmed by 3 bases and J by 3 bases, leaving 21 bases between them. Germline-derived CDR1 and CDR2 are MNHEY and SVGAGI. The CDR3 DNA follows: TGTGCCAGCAGTTATCGGGTTGGGCGGAAGGTGGACTACGAGCAGTACTTC. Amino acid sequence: CASSYRVGRKVDYEQYF.

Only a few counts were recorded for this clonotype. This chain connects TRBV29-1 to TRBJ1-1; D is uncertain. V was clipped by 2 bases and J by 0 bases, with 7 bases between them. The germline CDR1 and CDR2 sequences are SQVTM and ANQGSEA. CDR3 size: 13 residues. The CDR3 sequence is CSVETPMNTEAFF. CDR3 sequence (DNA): TGCAGCGTTGAAACCCCCATGAACACTGAAGCTTTCTTT.

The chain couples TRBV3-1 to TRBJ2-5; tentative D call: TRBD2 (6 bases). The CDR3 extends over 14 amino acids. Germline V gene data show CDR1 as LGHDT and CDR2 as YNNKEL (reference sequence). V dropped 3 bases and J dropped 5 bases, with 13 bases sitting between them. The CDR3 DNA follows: TGTGCCAGCAGCCACGGGGGTTTGGAGGAGACCCAGTACTTC. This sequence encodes CASSHGGLEETQYF.

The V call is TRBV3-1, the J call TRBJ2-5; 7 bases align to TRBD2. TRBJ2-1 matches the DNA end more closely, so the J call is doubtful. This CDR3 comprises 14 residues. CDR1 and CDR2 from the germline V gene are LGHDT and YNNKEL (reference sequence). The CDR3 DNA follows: TGTGCCAGCAGCCAAGCGCTCGGGAGGAATGAGCAGTTCTTC. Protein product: CASSQALGRNEQFF.

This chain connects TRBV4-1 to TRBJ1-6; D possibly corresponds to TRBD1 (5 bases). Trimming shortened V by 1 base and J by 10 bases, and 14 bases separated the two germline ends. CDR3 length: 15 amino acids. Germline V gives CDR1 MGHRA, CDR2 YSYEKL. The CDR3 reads CASSQGGNRGSPLHF. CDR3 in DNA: TGCGCCAGCAGCCAAGGAGGCAACCGGGGGTCACCCCTCCACTTT.

CDR3 region: CASSLREGFYNEQFF. CDR3 coding DNA: TGTGCCAGCAGCTTAAGGGAGGGCTTCTACAATGAGCAGTTCTTC. This sequence joins TRBV7-3 and TRBJ2-1; 7 nucleotides line up with TRBD2. CDR1 is SGHTA, CDR2 FQGTGA, per germline. The CDR3 covers 15 residues. Germline trimming cut 1 base from V and 3 bases from J; bases unmatched to any gene: 3.

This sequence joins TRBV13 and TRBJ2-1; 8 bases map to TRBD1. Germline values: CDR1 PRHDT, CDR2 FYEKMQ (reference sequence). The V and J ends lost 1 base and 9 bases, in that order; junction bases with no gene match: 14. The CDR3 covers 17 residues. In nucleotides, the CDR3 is TGTGCCAGCAGCTTAGTTCTCCGGGACAGGACCCACGGTGAGCAGTTCTTC. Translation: CASSLVLRDRTHGEQFF.

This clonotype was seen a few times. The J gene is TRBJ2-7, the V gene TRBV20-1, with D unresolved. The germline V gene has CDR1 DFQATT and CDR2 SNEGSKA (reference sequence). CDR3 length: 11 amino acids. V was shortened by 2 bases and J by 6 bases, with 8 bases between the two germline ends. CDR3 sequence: CSARSVGEQYF. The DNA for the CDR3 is TGCAGTGCTAGATCGGTAGGCGAGCAGTACTTC.

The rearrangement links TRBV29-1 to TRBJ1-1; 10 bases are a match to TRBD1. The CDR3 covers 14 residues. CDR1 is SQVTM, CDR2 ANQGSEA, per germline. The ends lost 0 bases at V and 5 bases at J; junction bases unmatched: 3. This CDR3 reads CSVEDGQGGTEAFF. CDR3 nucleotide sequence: TGCAGCGTTGAAGATGGACAGGGGGGTACTGAAGCTTTCTTT. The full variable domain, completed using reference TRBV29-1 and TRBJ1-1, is SAVISQKPSRDICQRGTSLTIQCQVDSQVTMMFWYRQQPGQSLTLIATANQGSEATYESGFVIDKFPISRPNLTFSTLTVSNMSPEDSSIYLCSVEDGQGGTEAFFGQGTRLTVV.

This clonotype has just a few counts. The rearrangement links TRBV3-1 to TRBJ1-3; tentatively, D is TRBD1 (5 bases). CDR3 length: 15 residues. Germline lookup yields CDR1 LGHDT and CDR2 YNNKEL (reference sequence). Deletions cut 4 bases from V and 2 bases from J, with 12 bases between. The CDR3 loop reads CASSPSPGAGNTIYF. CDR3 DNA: TGTGCCAGCAGCCCAAGTCCGGGGGCTGGAAACACCATATATTTT. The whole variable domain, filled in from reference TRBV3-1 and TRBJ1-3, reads DTAVSQTPKYLVTQMGNDKSIKCEQNLGHDTMYWYKQDSKKFLKIMFSYNNKELIINETVPNRFSPKSPDKAHLNLHINSLELGDSAVYFCASSPSPGAGNTIYFGEGSWLTVV.

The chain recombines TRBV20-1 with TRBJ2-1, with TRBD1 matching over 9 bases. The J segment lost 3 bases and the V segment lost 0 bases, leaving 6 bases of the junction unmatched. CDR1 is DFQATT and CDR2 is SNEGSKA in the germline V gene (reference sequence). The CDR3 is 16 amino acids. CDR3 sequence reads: CSARDQRDRDYNEQFF. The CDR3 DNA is TGCAGTGCTAGAGATCAGCGGGACAGGGACTACAATGAGCAGTTCTTC.

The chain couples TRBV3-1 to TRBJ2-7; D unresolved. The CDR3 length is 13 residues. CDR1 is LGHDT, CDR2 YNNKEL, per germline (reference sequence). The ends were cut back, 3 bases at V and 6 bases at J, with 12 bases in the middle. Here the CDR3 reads CASSQTDGLEQYF. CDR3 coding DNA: TGTGCCAGCAGCCAGACGGACGGCCTCGAGCAGTACTTC.

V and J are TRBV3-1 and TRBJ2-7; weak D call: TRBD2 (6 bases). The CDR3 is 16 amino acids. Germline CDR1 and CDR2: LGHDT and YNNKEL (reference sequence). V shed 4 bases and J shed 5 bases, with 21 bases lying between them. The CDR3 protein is CASSLGSVVRGNEQYF. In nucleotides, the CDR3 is TGTGCCAGCAGCCTGGGGTCCGTGGTTCGCGGGAACGAGCAGTACTTC.